This T cell receptor beta chain was documented in a study of neurological immune-mediated disorders. Study-level points and caveats: The multiple sclerosis repertoire cluster was associated with no clinical or MRI feature.

Germline V lookup: CDR1 DFQATT, CDR2 SNEGSKA (reference sequence). Germline trimming cut 4 bases from V and 8 bases from J; bases unmatched to any gene: 3. The CDR3 has 12 amino acids. This clonotype was observed many times. Its antigen is unidentified. Via MiXCR, TCRdb re-called the 5' RACE reads, giving one row per CDR3 protein. The table has about 33,000 distinct CDR3 sequences, about 1.6% seen once. The sequence was collected from a woman younger than 45 with multiple sclerosis. J is TRBJ1-4 and V is TRBV20-1; 8 nucleotides align to TRBD1. Material for sequencing was PBMCs. The CDR3 DNA is TGCAGTGCTACAACAGGGGGAGAAAAACTGTTTTTT. This codes for CSATTGGEKLFF.